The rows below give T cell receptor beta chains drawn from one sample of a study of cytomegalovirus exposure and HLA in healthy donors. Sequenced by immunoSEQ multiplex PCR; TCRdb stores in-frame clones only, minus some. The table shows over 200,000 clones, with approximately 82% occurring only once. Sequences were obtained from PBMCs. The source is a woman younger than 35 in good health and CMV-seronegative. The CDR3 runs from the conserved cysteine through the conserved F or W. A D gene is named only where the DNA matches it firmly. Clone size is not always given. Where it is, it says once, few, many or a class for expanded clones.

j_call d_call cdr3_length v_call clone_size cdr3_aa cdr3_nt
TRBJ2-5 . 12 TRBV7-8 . CASSPQQETQYF TGTGCCAGCAGCCCGCAGCAAGAGACCCAGTACTTC
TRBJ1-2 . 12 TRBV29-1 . CSVYWGGEGYTF TGCAGCGTGTACTGGGGGGGAGAGGGCTACACCTTC
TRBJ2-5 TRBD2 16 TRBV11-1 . CASSLRLAGGPETQYF TGTGCCAGCAGCTTACGACTAGCGGGAGGGCCAGAGACCCAGTACTTC
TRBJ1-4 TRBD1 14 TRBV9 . CASSSGQGSEKLFF TGTGCCAGCAGCTCCGGACAGGGGTCTGAAAAACTGTTTTTT
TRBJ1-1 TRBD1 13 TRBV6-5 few CASSRTGDTEAFF TGTGCCAGCAGTCGGACAGGGGATACTGAAGCTTTCTTT
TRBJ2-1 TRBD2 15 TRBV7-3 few CASSSSGTRSSEQFF TGTGCCAGCAGCTCTAGCGGGACCCGATCAAGTGAGCAGTTCTTC
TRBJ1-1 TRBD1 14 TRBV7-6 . CASSLKDRTTEAFF TGTGCCAGCAGCTTAAAGGACAGGACCACTGAAGCTTTCTTT
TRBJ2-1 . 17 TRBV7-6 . CASSFPSGGGFYNEQFF TGTGCCAGCAGCTTCCCTAGCGGAGGGGGTTTTTACAATGAGCAGTTCTTC
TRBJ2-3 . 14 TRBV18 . CASSALAIPDTQYF TGTGCCAGCTCAGCGCTAGCGATCCCAGATACGCAGTATTTT
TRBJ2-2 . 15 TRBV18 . CASSQRAANTGELFF TGTGCCAGCTCACAAAGGGCCGCGAACACCGGGGAGCTGTTTTTT
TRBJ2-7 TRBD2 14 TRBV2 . CASRLLAGSYEQYF TGTGCCAGCAGGTTACTAGCGGGATCCTACGAGCAGTACTTC
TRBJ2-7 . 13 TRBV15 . CAAGLGTSYEQYF TGTGCCGCCGGACTGGGAACTTCCTACGAGCAGTACTTC
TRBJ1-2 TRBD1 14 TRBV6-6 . CASSDPTGIGGYTF TGTGCCAGCAGTGACCCGACAGGGATTGGGGGCTACACCTTC
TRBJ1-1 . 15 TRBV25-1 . CASSEYRAPNTEAFF TGTGCCAGCAGTGAATATCGGGCACCGAACACTGAAGCTTTCTTT
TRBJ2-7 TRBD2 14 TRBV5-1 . CASSLASGSSEQYF TGCGCCAGCAGCTTGGCCAGCGGGAGTTCCGAGCAGTACTTC
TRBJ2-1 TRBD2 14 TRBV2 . CASRGASGSNEQFF TGTGCCAGCAGGGGGGCTAGCGGGAGTAATGAGCAGTTCTTC